This entry lists 22 T cell receptor beta chains sequenced from one sample in a study of T cell responses to AZD1222 COVID-19 vaccine. TCRdb's table, derived via immunoSEQ multiplex PCR, lists solely in-frame clones and lacks some. The sample consists of 150,000 to 200,000 clones, approximately 95% of them appearing once. Sequencing used peripheral blood, obtained on day 0 of AZD1222 vaccination. Receptors were obtained from an adult in good health.

The chain joins TRBV10-2 to TRBJ2-1; D might be TRBD1 or TRBD2, each matching 5 bases. Trimming removed 3 bases from V and 4 bases from J, with 16 bases in between. Germline V CDR1 and CDR2: WSHSY, SAAADI. This CDR3 contains 16 residues. The CDR3 sequence is CASSDLGGVPYNEQFF. In DNA, the CDR3 is TGCGCCAGCAGTGATCTTGGGGGAGTGCCATACAATGAGCAGTTCTTC.

This chain connects TRBV19 to TRBJ2-1, with D perhaps matching TRBD2 (5 bases). The V end lost 1 base, the J end lost 6 bases, and 10 bases lay between the germline ends. The V gene's germline CDR1 is LNHDA and CDR2 SQIVND (reference sequence). The CDR3 loop spans 14 amino acids. As DNA, the CDR3 is TGTGCCAGTAGTATAGTTCAGCGGACCAATGAGCAGTTCTTC. Amino acid sequence: CASSIVQRTNEQFF. Full variable domain (remainder filled in from reference TRBV19 and TRBJ2-1): DGGITQSPKYLFRKEGQNVTLSCEQNLNHDAMYWYRQDPGQGLRLIYYSQIVNDFQKGDIAEGYSVSREKKESFPLTVTSAQKNPTAFYLCASSIVQRTNEQFFGPGTRLTVL.

This clone has just one count. This chain uses TRBV18 with TRBJ1-4; 7 bases agree with TRBD1. The CDR3 extends over 15 amino acids. After removal of 3 bases from V and 8 bases from J, the junction contained 9 bases not matched to a gene. Per the germline V gene, CDR1 is KGHSH and CDR2 is LQKENI. CDR3 region: CASSPPGTEREKLFF. The CDR3 bases are TGTGCCAGCTCACCGCCCGGGACAGAAAGGGAAAAACTGTTTTTT.

This chain links TRBV19 with TRBJ1-1; 8 positions match TRBD1. CDR1 LNHDA and CDR2 SQIVND come from the germline V gene (reference sequence). V shed 5 bases, J shed 4 bases, and the junction held 9 bases outside the gene matches. This CDR3 has 15 amino acids. This CDR3 reads CASSLDRAGATEAFF. CDR3 DNA sequence: TGTGCCAGTAGTTTGGACAGGGCTGGGGCCACTGAAGCTTTCTTT.

V gene TRBV9 combines with J gene TRBJ1-6, with D possibly TRBD1 on 5 matching bases. V dropped 7 bases and J dropped 6 bases, with 11 bases sitting between them. The germline CDR1 and CDR2 sequences are SGDLS and YYNGEE. The CDR3 spans 13 residues. CDR3 in DNA: TGTGCCAGCGGGGCTACACTTAATTCACCCCTCCACTTT. Amino acids: CASGATLNSPLHF.

This clone was recorded a few times. The rearrangement uses TRBV7-9 and TRBJ2-7; 7 bases agree with TRBD2. The ends lost 2 bases at V and 4 bases at J; junction bases unmatched: 11. There are 16 residues in the CDR3. Germline V lookup: CDR1 SEHNR, CDR2 FQNEAQ (reference sequence). CDR3 in amino acids: CASSLLLAGGGYEQYF. The CDR3 nucleotides are TGTGCCAGCAGCTTACTCTTGGCTGGCGGGGGTTACGAGCAGTACTTC.

The gene calls are TRBV18 and TRBJ1-1; D remains ambiguous. Germline V lookup: CDR1 KGHSH, CDR2 LQKENI. The CDR3 extends over 11 amino acids. V was clipped by 6 bases and J by 2 bases, with 4 bases between them. The CDR3 sequence: CASSSNTEAFF. The CDR3, as DNA: TGTGCCAGCTCTTCAAACACTGAAGCTTTCTTT.

The genes are TRBV28 and TRBJ2-5, with D perhaps assigned TRBD1 or TRBD2 (5 bases each). CDR3 size: 14 residues. CDR1 is MDHEN and CDR2 is SYDVKM in the germline V gene. Trimming left V 4 bases short and J 10 bases short, with 19 bases between. DNA of the CDR3: TGTGCCAGCAGTTCTCCCGGGACCCCTCTAAACCAGTACTTC. Protein sequence: CASSSPGTPLNQYF.

In its sample, this clone was seen a few times. The chain combines TRBV19 with TRBJ1-2; D perhaps matches TRBD1 (6 bases). With 10 bases removed from V and 5 bases from J, the gap between germline ends came to 23 bases. The CDR3 runs to 15 residues. Germline V gene lookup returns CDR1 LNHDA and CDR2 SQIVND (reference sequence). Here the CDR3 reads CATRDTPRYGYGYTF. CDR3 DNA sequence: TGTGCCACCCGGGACACCCCCCGGTACGGATATGGCTACACCTTC.

V usage is TRBV5-1 and J usage is TRBJ2-5; D is tentatively TRBD1 or TRBD2 (5 bases each). The CDR3 runs to 12 residues. V lost 0 bases to trimming and J lost 7 bases, with 7 bases between them. CDR1 is SGHRS, CDR2 YFSETQ, per germline. The CDR3 loop reads CASSLDGGTQYF. As DNA, the CDR3 is TGCGCCAGCAGCTTGGATGGGGGGACCCAGTACTTC.

The V gene is TRBV3-1 (or the pseudogene TRBV3-2), the J gene TRBJ2-2, with TRBD1 matching 7 bases. CDR1 is LGHDT, CDR2 YNNKEL, per germline (reference sequence). Unmatched junction bases numbered 5, after V lost 4 bases and J lost 6 bases. The CDR3 totals 14 residues. CDR3: CASSLWTGAGELFF. The CDR3 DNA reads as TGTGCCAGCAGCCTTTGGACAGGCGCCGGGGAGCTGTTTTTT.

This chain links TRBV10-3 with TRBJ1-1; TRBD1 agrees at 7 bases. The CDR3 extends over 12 amino acids. With V trimmed by 6 bases and J by 7 bases, 5 bases remained unmatched. Germline CDR1 reads ENHRY; CDR2 reads SYGVKD. The CDR3 DNA reads TGTGCCATCAGGGAAGGACAGGTTGAAGCTTTCTTT. Its protein product is CAIREGQVEAFF.

The chain couples TRBV7-8 to TRBJ1-3, with D hard to call. Germline V gene sequence: CDR1 SGHVS, CDR2 FQNEAQ. Trimming took 2 bases from V and 4 from J, leaving 3 bases between them. The CDR3 is 12 amino acids. In DNA, the CDR3 is TGTGCCAGCAGCTTATTGGGAAACACCATATATTTT. Protein sequence: CASSLLGNTIYF.

The chain combines TRBV27 with TRBJ2-7; TRBD2 matches at 8 bases. V dropped 2 bases and J dropped 5; count of bases not matched to a gene: 11. Germline-derived CDR1 and CDR2 are MNHEY and SMNVEV (reference sequence). This CDR3 contains 16 residues. The CDR3 is CASSLPPRGAPHEQYF. Here the CDR3 DNA reads TGTGCCAGCAGTTTACCCCCGCGGGGGGCGCCTCACGAGCAGTACTTC.

J is TRBJ2-3 and V is TRBV7-6; no clear D. Trimming took off 4 bases at V and 1 base at J, with 12 bases between the two ends. Germline CDR1 SGHVS, CDR2 FNYEAQ. The CDR3 sequence is 15 residues long. The CDR3 region is CASSSTGRGTDTQYF. The CDR3 nucleotides read TGTGCCAGCAGCTCTACTGGCCGAGGCACAGATACGCAGTATTTT.

The chain is built from TRBV9 and TRBJ1-4; no reliable D call. Trimming took 4 bases from V and 0 from J, leaving 10 bases between them. There are 15 residues in the CDR3. Germline CDR1 reads SGDLS; CDR2 reads YYNGEE. CDR3 DNA sequence: TGTGCCAGCAGCCCCGACGGGGCAACTAATGAAAAACTGTTTTTT. This gives the protein CASSPDGATNEKLFF.

The J gene is TRBJ1-2, the V gene TRBV11-2; 8 nucleotides match TRBD1. The CDR3 covers 16 residues. Germline trimming cut 5 bases from V and 6 bases from J; bases unmatched to any gene: 14. The germline CDR1 and CDR2 sequences are SGHAT and FQNNGV. As DNA, the CDR3 is TGTGCCAGCAGCCCTTCCATTACGGACAGGGAGAATGGCTACACCTTC. Translated: CASSPSITDRENGYTF.

This sequence joins TRBV19 and TRBJ1-1; TRBD1 matches 12 bases. This CDR3 contains 17 residues. V trimming: 6 bases; J trimming: 2 bases; junction bases outside the gene matches: 10. Germline V gives CDR1 LNHDA, CDR2 SQIVND (reference sequence). CDR3 bases: TGTGCCAGTAGCTCTAGGGGACAGGGGGCCATCAACACTGAAGCTTTCTTT. This sequence encodes CASSSRGQGAINTEAFF.

J is TRBJ2-5 and V is TRBV7-2; 9 positions agree with TRBD1. V trimming: 1 base; J trimming: 6 bases; junction bases outside the gene matches: 12. The CDR3 runs 17 residues. CDR1 is SGHTA, CDR2 FQGNSA, per germline. The CDR3 protein is CASSLVTGTGFRKTQYF. The CDR3 DNA reads TGTGCCAGCAGCTTAGTAACAGGGACAGGGTTTCGAAAGACCCAGTACTTC.

The V call is TRBV19, the J call TRBJ2-1; 11 bases align to TRBD2. CDR1 and CDR2 (germline): LNHDA, SQIVND (reference sequence). V shed 3 bases and J 7 bases; nucleotides not matched to a gene: 11. CDR3 length: 17 amino acids. CDR3 sequence: CASSMGLAGGRGNEQFF. The CDR3 DNA sequence: TGTGCCAGTAGTATGGGGCTAGCGGGGGGCCGGGGAAATGAGCAGTTCTTC.

The rearrangement joins TRBV7-9 to TRBJ1-5, with 7 bases lining up with TRBD1. The CDR3 is 14 residues long. V trimming: 5 bases; J trimming: 7 bases; junction bases outside the gene matches: 8. Germline loops: CDR1 SEHNR, CDR2 FQNEAQ (reference sequence). For the CDR3, the DNA is TGTGCCAGCAGCGAGACAGGGTCTAGCCAGCCCCAGCATTTT. Amino acids: CASSETGSSQPQHF.

The chain uses TRBV10-1 and TRBJ1-1; D not certain. The V end lost 4 bases, the J end lost 3 bases, and 9 bases lay between the germline ends. The CDR3 totals 13 residues. In germline, CDR1 is WNHNN, CDR2 SYGVQD (reference sequence). CDR3 sequence: CASSGWRDTEAFF. The CDR3 DNA sequence: TGCGCCAGCAGTGGTTGGAGAGACACTGAAGCTTTCTTT.